This T cell receptor beta chain was identified in a study of Tregs in tolerant kidney transplant recipients. Findings and caveats of the study: Donor-specific Treg expansion exceeded global Treg expansion in tolerant patients, suggesting antigen drive. Few patients were studied, so findings need validation in larger groups.

Sequenced by immunoSEQ multiplex PCR; TCRdb stores in-frame clones only, minus some. This table holds about 15,000 clones, about four fifths found once. Regarding this clone: Its antigen is still unknown.

Germline CDR1 is SSHAT and CDR2 is FNYEAQ (reference sequence). The CDR3 loop spans 16 amino acids. With 5 bases clipped from V and 7 bases from J, the junction kept 11 bases outside the gene matches. The V and J genes are TRBV7-7 and TRBJ2-1; 10 bases are shared with TRBD1. This receptor was obtained from a human donor who received a combined kidney and bone marrow transplant. The sample here was Tregs from blood, taken before the transplant. CDR3 coding DNA: TGTGCCAGCAGCCCGAGGACAGGGGGATTAAGGAATGAGCAGTTCTTC. Its protein product is CASSPRTGGLRNEQFF.